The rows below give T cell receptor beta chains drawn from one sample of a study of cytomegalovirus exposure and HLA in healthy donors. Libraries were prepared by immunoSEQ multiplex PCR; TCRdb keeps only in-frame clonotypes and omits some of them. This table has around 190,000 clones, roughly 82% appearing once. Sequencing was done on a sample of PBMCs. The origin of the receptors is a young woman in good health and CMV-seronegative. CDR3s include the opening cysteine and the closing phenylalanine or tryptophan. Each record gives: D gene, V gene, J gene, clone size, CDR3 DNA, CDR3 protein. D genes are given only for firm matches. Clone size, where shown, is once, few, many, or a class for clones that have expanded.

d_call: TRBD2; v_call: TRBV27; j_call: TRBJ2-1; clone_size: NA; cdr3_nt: TGTGCCAGCAGTCCCCTGGGAGCGGGGGGTCCGGGGAATGAGCAGTTCTTC; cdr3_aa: CASSPLGAGGPGNEQFF
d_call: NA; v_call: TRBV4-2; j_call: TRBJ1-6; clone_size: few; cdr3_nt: TGTGCCAGCAGCCAAAACCCCCCGAAGGGGTCTAATAATTCACCCCTCCACTTT; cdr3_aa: CASSQNPPKGSNNSPLHF
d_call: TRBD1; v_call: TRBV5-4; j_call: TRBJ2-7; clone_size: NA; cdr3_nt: TGTGCCAGCAGCCGCCGAGGGGACAGGGAGTCCTACGAGCAGTACTTC; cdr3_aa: CASSRRGDRESYEQYF
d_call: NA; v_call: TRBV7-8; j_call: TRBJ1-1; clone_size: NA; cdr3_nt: TGTGCCAGCAGCTTAAAGGGGTTAGGGGGAACTGAAGCTTTCTTT; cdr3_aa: CASSLKGLGGTEAFF
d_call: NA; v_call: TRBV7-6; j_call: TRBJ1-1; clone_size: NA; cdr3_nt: TGTGCCAGCAGCTTAGGAGCGCTGAACACTGAAGCTTTCTTT; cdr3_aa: CASSLGALNTEAFF
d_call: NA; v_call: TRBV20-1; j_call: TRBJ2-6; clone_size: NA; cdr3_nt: TGCAGTGCTAGTGCGGGGCCCCACCTGACTTTC; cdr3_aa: CSASAGPHLTF
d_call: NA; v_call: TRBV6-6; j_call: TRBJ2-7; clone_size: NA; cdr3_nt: TGTGCCAGCAGTTACTTGGGGGGAGAGCAGTACTTC; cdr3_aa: CASSYLGGEQYF
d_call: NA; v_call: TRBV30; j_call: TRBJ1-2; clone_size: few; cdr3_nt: TGTGCCTGGAGTGTTAGCGGGGCCGACTATGGCTACACCTTC; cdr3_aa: CAWSVSGADYGYTF
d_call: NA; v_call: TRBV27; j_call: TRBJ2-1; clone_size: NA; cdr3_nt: TGTGCCAGCAGTTTATCTAGATACAATGAGCAGTTCTTC; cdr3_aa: CASSLSRYNEQFF
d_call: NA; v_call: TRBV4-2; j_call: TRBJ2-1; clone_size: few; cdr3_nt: TGTGCCAGCAGCCAAGATTGGGGGGACAGAAGCAATGAGCAGTTCTTC; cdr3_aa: CASSQDWGDRSNEQFF
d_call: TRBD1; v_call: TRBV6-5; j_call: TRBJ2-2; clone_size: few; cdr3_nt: TGTGCCAGCAGTTTAACAGGGGGCATTGACACCGGGGAGCTGTTTTTT; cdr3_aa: CASSLTGGIDTGELFF
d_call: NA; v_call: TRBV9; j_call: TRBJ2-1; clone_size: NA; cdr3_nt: TGTGCCAGCAGCGTGCGGCCAAGATACAATGAGCAGTTCTTC; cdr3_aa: CASSVRPRYNEQFF
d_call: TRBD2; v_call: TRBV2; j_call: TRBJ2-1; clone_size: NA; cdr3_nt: TGTGCCAGCAGTTCCGGGACTAGCGGGGGCTACAATGAGCAGTTCTTC; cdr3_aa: CASSSGTSGGYNEQFF
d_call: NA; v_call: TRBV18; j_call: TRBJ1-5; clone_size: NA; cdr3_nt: TGTGCCAGCTCACCAGGTACAGGGCCAAATCAGCCCCAGCATTTT; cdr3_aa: CASSPGTGPNQPQHF
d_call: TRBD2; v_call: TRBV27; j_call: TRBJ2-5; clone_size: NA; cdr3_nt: TGTGCCAGCAGTTTTTGTCTGGGACTAGCGGGATTGAGGAAAGAGACCCAGTACTTC; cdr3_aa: CASSFCLGLAGLRKETQYF
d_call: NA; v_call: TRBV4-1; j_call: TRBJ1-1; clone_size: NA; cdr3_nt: TGCGCCAGCAGCCACCTAGGGGAGAACACTGAAGCTTTCTTT; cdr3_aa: CASSHLGENTEAFF
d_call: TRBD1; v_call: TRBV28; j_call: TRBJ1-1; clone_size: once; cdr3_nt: TGTGCCAGCAGGGGACAGGGGGAAGTTCTCGGAGCTTTCTTT; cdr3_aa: CASRGQGEVLGAFF
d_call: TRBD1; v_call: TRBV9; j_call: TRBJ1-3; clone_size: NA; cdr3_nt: TGTGCCAGCCTGCGGGTGACAGGGCCTTTGGGAAACACCATATATTTT; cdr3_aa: CASLRVTGPLGNTIYF
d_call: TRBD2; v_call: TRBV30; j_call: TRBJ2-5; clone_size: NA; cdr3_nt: TGTGCCTGGAGTGTACACTCTAGCGGGAGTGAGACCCAGTACTTC; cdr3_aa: CAWSVHSSGSETQYF
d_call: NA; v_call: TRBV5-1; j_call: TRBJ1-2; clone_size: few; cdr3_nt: TGCGCCAGCAGCTTGGATGGGCAGGACTATGGCTACACCTTC; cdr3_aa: CASSLDGQDYGYTF
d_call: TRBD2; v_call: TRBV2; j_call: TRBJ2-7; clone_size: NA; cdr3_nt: TGTGCCACCGACCTTAAAATTAAGGGGAGGGTCCACTACGAGCAGTACTTC; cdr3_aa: CATDLKIKGRVHYEQYF
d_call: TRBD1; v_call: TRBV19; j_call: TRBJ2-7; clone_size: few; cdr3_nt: TGTGCCAGTAGCCCCGGGACAGGGGGCTACGAGCAGTACTTC; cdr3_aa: CASSPGTGGYEQYF
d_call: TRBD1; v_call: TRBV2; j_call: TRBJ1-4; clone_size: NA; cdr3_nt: TGTGCCAGCAGGACAGGGCTATACGAAAAACTGTTTTTT; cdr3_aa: CASRTGLYEKLFF
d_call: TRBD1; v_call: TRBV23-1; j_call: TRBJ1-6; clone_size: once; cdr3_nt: TGCGCCAGCAGTCCAACGGACAGGAGTTTTCGCAATTCACCCCTCCACTTT; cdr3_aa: CASSPTDRSFRNSPLHF
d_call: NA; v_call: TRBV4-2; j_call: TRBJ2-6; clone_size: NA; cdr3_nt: TGTGCCAGCAGCCAGAGACCCCAAGGGGCGCTGACTGGGGCCAACGTCCTGACTTTC; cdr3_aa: CASSQRPQGALTGANVLTF
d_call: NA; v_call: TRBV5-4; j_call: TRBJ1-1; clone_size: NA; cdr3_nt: TGTGCCAGCAGCTTCCCCACAGAAGTCCCTGAAGCTTTCTTT; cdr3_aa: CASSFPTEVPEAFF
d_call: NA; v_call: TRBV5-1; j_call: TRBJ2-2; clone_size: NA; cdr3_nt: TGCGCCAGCAGCTTGTCGGGGGTTATAGGGGAGCTGTTTTTT; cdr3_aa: CASSLSGVIGELFF
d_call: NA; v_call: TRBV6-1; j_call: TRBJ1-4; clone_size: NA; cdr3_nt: TGTGCCACAGCAGCAGGAGGCAAAAGCGAAAAACTGTTTTTT; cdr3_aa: CATAAGGKSEKLFF
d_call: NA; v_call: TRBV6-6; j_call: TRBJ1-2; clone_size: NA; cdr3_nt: TGTGCCAGCAGTTACGGTTATACAGAGGGGGATGGCTACACCTTC; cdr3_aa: CASSYGYTEGDGYTF
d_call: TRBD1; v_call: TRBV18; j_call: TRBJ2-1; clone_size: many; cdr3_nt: TGTGCCAGCTCACCTCAGGGGGCCTACAATGAGCAGTTCTTC; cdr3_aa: CASSPQGAYNEQFF
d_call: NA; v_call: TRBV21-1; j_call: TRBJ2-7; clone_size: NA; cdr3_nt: TGTGCCAGCAGCTCCTCCGGGACTAGCGGGAGGGCCTCCGGGGAGCAGTACTTC; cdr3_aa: CASSSSGTSGRASGEQYF
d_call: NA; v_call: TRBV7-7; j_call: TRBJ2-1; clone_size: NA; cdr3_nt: TGTGCCAGCAGTCCACTAGAGGGAAGCTCCTACAATGAGCAGTTCTTC; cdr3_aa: CASSPLEGSSYNEQFF
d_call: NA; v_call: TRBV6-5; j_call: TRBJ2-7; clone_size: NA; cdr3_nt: TGTGCCAGCAGTCAGACAGAAACCTACGAGCAGTACTTC; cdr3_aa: CASSQTETYEQYF
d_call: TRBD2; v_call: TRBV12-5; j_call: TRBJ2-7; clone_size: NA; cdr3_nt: TGTGCTAGTGGTTTGGGCGGGAGTACCTACGAGCAGTACTTC; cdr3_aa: CASGLGGSTYEQYF
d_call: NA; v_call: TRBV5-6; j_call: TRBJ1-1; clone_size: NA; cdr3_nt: TGTGCCAGCAGCTCGCAGGGACATGCTTTCTTT; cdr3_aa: CASSSQGHAFF
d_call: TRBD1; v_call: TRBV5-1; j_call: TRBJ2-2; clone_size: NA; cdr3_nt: TGCGCCAGCAGATACAGACAGGGGATAACCGGGGAGCTGTTTTTT; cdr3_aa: CASRYRQGITGELFF
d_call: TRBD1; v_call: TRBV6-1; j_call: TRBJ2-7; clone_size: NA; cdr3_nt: TGTGCCAGCAGTGCGTCTCCGGGACAGGTATACTCCTACGAGCAGTACTTC; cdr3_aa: CASSASPGQVYSYEQYF
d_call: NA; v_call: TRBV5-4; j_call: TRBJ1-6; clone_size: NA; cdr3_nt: TGTGCCAGCAGCTTGCAGGGCAGCTCCAATTCACCCCTCCACTTT; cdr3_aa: CASSLQGSSNSPLHF